Following are 22 T cell receptor beta chains from one sample sequenced in a study of regulatory T cells in long-lasting Graves disease. The time point denotes: persistent/refractory GD, antithyroid drugs over 5 years with positive TRAb. The authors made the TCR library using RNA they extracted from PBMCs. In building TCR beta libraries, iRepertoire HTBI primers were used together with Arm-PCR of CDR3 regions. MiXCR was run by TCRdb on the multiplex PCR reads, yielding one entry per CDR3 protein. This sample has about 420,000 distinct CDR3 sequences, with about 20% found just once. The material was peripheral blood mononuclear cells (PBMCs), obtained when the disease was refractory, from a patient treated with antithyroid drugs. Receptors originate from a female donor with Graves disease.

The genes are TRBV9 and TRBJ1-2; D ambiguous. CDR3 length: 11 residues. The germline V gene encodes CDR1 SGDLS and CDR2 YYNGEE. The V end was cut by 7 bases, the J end by 4 bases, with 8 bases between. CDR3 DNA: TGTGCCAGCCACGGGGTCTATGGCTACACCTTC. Amino acids: CASHGVYGYTF.

The rearrangement joins TRBV28 to TRBJ2-7; D is undetermined. The CDR3 covers 11 residues. Germline-derived CDR1 and CDR2 are MDHEN and SYDVKM. Trimming shortened V by 7 bases and J by 6 bases, and 10 bases separated the two germline ends. CDR3 DNA sequence: TGTGCCAGCATTTCTTTTGGCGAGCAGTACTTC. Translated, it gives CASISFGEQYF. Combining the CDR3 with reference TRBV28 and TRBJ2-7 gives the whole variable domain DVKVTQSSRYLVKRTGEKVFLECVQDMDHENMFWYRQDPGLGLRLIYFSYDVKMKEKGDIPEGYSVSREKKERFSLILESASTNQTSMYLCASISFGEQYFGPGTRLTVT.

This clonotype was picked up many times. V gene TRBV28 combines with J gene TRBJ2-5; a weak D match, TRBD1 (7 bases). CDR3 length: 14 amino acids. Germline V lookup: CDR1 MDHEN, CDR2 SYDVKM. Trimming left V 4 bases short and J 5 bases short, with 14 bases between. Here the CDR3 DNA reads TGTGCCAGCAGTTCGGCGACAGGGAGGGAGACCCAGTACTTC. It encodes CASSSATGRETQYF.

This clonotype came up many times. V and J are TRBV28 and TRBJ2-5; no clear D. The CDR3 contains 14 residues. CDR1 and CDR2 from the germline V gene are MDHEN and SYDVKM. The V and J ends lost 7 bases and 4 bases respectively, with 16 bases between them. Here the CDR3 reads CASIGQDWGETQYF. CDR3 coding DNA: TGTGCCAGCATTGGGCAGGATTGGGGAGAGACCCAGTACTTC. The entire variable domain, with the rest obtained from reference TRBV28 and TRBJ2-5, is as follows: DVKVTQSSRYLVKRTGEKVFLECVQDMDHENMFWYRQDPGLGLRLIYFSYDVKMKEKGDIPEGYSVSREKKERFSLILESASTNQTSMYLCASIGQDWGETQYFGPGTRLLVL.

This clonotype has more than one count but fewer than ten. The chain is built from TRBV30 and TRBJ2-7, with D unclear. Deletions cut 0 bases from V and 4 bases from J, with 7 bases between. Germline CDR1 reads GTSNPN; CDR2 reads SVGIG (reference sequence). CDR3 length: 12 amino acids. The CDR3 nucleotides read TGTGCCTGGAGTGTCCTTACATACGAGCAGTACTTC. Translated, it gives CAWSVLTYEQYF.

This clonotype has a count of ten or more. The J gene is TRBJ1-1, the V gene TRBV2; D possibly corresponds to TRBD1 (6 bases). Germline V gene sequence: CDR1 SNHLY, CDR2 FYNNEI. Deletions cut 0 bases from V and 7 bases from J, with 12 bases between. This CDR3 has 14 amino acids. The CDR3 loop reads CASSEALRGSEAFF. CDR3 DNA sequence: TGTGCCAGCAGTGAAGCGCTAAGGGGGAGTGAAGCTTTCTTT.

V and J are TRBV6-1 and TRBJ1-1, with 10 positions matching TRBD1. The germline V gene has CDR1 MNHNS and CDR2 SASEGT. The CDR3 extends over 17 amino acids. After removal of 6 bases from V and 0 bases from J, the junction contained 10 bases not matched to a gene. The CDR3 loop is CASRLRDRGVLNTEAFF. CDR3 in DNA: TGTGCCAGCAGACTCCGGGACAGGGGAGTATTGAACACTGAAGCTTTCTTT.

This clonotype has only a few counts. The chain links TRBV7-9 to TRBJ1-4, with D unclear. Per the germline V gene, CDR1 is SEHNR and CDR2 is FQNEAQ (reference sequence). CDR3 length equals 13 residues. With 3 bases removed from V and 5 bases from J, the gap between germline ends came to 7 bases. The CDR3 nucleotides are TGTGCCAGCAGCTTCCCCCGGAATGAAAAACTGTTTTTT. This gives the protein CASSFPRNEKLFF.

This clonotype was seen a handful of times. The genes are TRBV27 and TRBJ2-7; D call uncertain. Trimming removed 6 bases from V and 6 bases from J, with 15 bases in between. The length of the CDR3 is 13 residues. Germline V gives CDR1 MNHEY, CDR2 SMNVEV (reference sequence). The CDR3 protein is CASRSIGRGEQYF. The CDR3 nucleotides are TGTGCCAGCAGATCCATCGGTCGAGGCGAGCAGTACTTC.

The chain recombines TRBV29-1 with TRBJ1-3; D not certain. Germline assignment: CDR1 SQVTM and CDR2 ANQGSEA. V was pared by 0 bases and J by 4 bases, with 10 bases between. CDR3 length: 14 amino acids. The CDR3 DNA reads TGCAGCGTTGAAGAAGACGGCCTCGGAAACACCATATATTTT. Translating it yields CSVEEDGLGNTIYF.

The rearrangement links TRBV5-1 to TRBJ2-7, with 11 nucleotides matching TRBD2. CDR1 and CDR2 from the germline V gene are SGHRS and YFSETQ. The trim removed 1 base at V and 6 bases at J, leaving 3 bases unmatched. The CDR3 is made up of 14 amino acids. CDR3 nucleotides: TGCGCCAGCAGCTTGACTAGCGGGAGTAGCGAGCAGTACTTC. The encoded protein is CASSLTSGSSEQYF. The full variable domain, completed using reference TRBV5-1 and TRBJ2-7, is KAGVTQTPRYLIKTRGQQVTLSCSPISGHRSVSWYQQTPGQGLQFLFEYFSETQRNKGNFPGRFSGRQFSNSRSEMNVSTLELGDSALYLCASSLTSGSSEQYFGPGTRLTVT.

This clonotype has at least ten counts. The CDR3: CSARADRAGTEAFF. In nucleotides, the CDR3 is TGCAGTGCTAGGGCAGACAGGGCGGGCACTGAAGCTTTCTTT. J is TRBJ1-1 and V is TRBV20-1; 7 bases are shared with TRBD1. From germline, CDR1 is DFQATT and CDR2 SNEGSKA (reference sequence). Germline trimming cut 3 bases from V and 4 bases from J; bases unmatched to any gene: 8. This CDR3 spans 14 amino acids.

Turning to this clonotype: Since no conserved phenylalanine or tryptophan closes the CDR3, a read error is the likely cause. CDR3 loop: CSASGQGTNYGYTL. The CDR3 DNA is TGCAGTGCTTCAGGACAGGGGACTAACTATGGCTACACCCTC. The chain recombines TRBV20-1 with TRBJ1-2; 9 nucleotides align to TRBD1. Germline CDR1 and CDR2: DFQATT and SNEGSKA (reference sequence). The CDR3 has 14 residues. Trimming cost V 5 bases and J 0 bases; bases outside gene matches: 4.

The J gene is TRBJ1-5, the V gene TRBV9; D is unresolved. CDR1 and CDR2 from the germline V gene are SGDLS and YYNGEE. This CDR3 comprises 14 residues. Trimming left V 4 bases short and J 6 bases short, with 14 bases between. Here the CDR3 reads CASSPPGTGQPQHF. CDR3 nucleotide sequence: TGTGCCAGCAGCCCCCCCGGAACGGGTCAGCCCCAGCATTTT.

In its sample, this clonotype was seen a few times. CDR3 nucleotide sequence: TGTGCCAGCAGTGCGGTCGCAGGGGGCGTCGGGGAGCTGTTTTTT. Protein: CASSAVAGGVGELFF. The V call is TRBV25-1, the J call TRBJ2-2; 8 positions match TRBD1. CDR1 is MGHDK, CDR2 SYGVNS, per germline. The V and J ends lost 4 bases and 7 bases, in that order; junction bases with no gene match: 8. The length of the CDR3 is 15 residues.

The CDR3 sequence: CSAINPRGSDTEAFF. DNA of the CDR3: TGCAGTGCTATAAACCCCCGCGGGAGCGACACTGAAGCTTTCTTT. The chain joins TRBV20-1 to TRBJ1-1; D is undetermined. The CDR3 covers 15 residues. In germline, CDR1 is DFQATT, CDR2 SNEGSKA (reference sequence). V was trimmed by 4 bases and J by 3 bases, leaving 18 bases between them.

The CDR3 DNA reads TGTGCCAGCAGTTACCTAGGAGGGCAGGGGGAGCAGTTCTTC. It specifies CASSYLGGQGEQFF. The chain links TRBV6-5 to TRBJ2-1; D tentatively reads TRBD1 or TRBD2 (6 bases each). Germline V gene data show CDR1 as MNHEY and CDR2 as SVGAGI. The CDR3 extends over 14 amino acids. Trimming removed 2 bases at V and 10 bases at J, with 15 bases between.

The chain employs TRBV7-6 and TRBJ1-2, with TRBD1 identical over 12 bases. Germline assignment: CDR1 SGHVS and CDR2 FNYEAQ. Trimming took 5 bases from V and 5 from J; bases not matched to a gene: 6. This CDR3 region has 15 residues. The CDR3 here is CASSGGTGGAYGYTF. Written as DNA, the CDR3 is TGTGCCAGCAGCGGCGGGACAGGGGGCGCTTATGGCTACACCTTC. The full variable domain, in which reference TRBV7-6 and TRBJ1-2 provide the parts outside the CDR3, is GAGVSQSPRYKVTKRGQDVALRCDPISGHVSLYWYRQALGQGPEFLTYFNYEAQQDKSGLPNDRFSAERPEGSISTLTIQRTEQRDSAMYRCASSGGTGGAYGYTFGSGTRLTVV.

Of note for this clonotype: Its ends do not fully match the called genes, so a read error is possible. The chain combines TRBV7-7 with TRBJ2-5; 7 nucleotides agree with TRBD2. CDR3 length equals 15 residues. From germline, CDR1 is SSHAT and CDR2 FNYEAQ (reference sequence). The CDR3 bases are TGTGCTAGCAGCCCGTCCGGGACTACGCACGAGACCCAGTACTTC. The encoded protein is CASSPSGTTHETQYF.

This clonotype has at least ten counts. This rearrangement joins TRBV25-1 to TRBJ1-2; no reliable D call. Germline V gene lookup returns CDR1 MGHDK and CDR2 SYGVNS. This CDR3 region has 13 residues. Trimming stripped 2 bases from V and 4 bases from J, with 8 bases between. For the CDR3, the DNA is TGTGCCAGCAGTGAAACGGCATTCTATGGCTACACCTTC. It yields the protein CASSETAFYGYTF.

V is TRBV7-2 and J is TRBJ1-2; D unclear. Germline loops: CDR1 SGHTA, CDR2 FQGNSA. The ends were cut back, 1 base at V and 7 bases at J, with 25 bases in the middle. This CDR3 comprises 18 residues. CDR3 DNA sequence: TGTGCCAGCAGCTTAGGGCCCGACGGTAGGTCTGGTCTGTCTGGCTACACCTTC. Translating gives CASSLGPDGRSGLSGYTF. The entire variable domain, with the rest obtained from reference TRBV7-2 and TRBJ1-2, is as follows: GAGVSQSPSNKVTEKGKDVELRCDPISGHTALYWYRQSLGQGLEFLIYFQGNSAPDKSGLPSDRFSAERTGGSVSTLTIQRTQQEDSAVYLCASSLGPDGRSGLSGYTFGSGTRLTVV.

V usage is TRBV20-1 and J usage is TRBJ2-4; D gene unclear. Trimming left V 6 bases short and J 1 base short, with 16 bases between. The germline gives CDR1 DFQATT, CDR2 SNEGSKA (reference sequence). This CDR3 region has 15 residues. CDR3 nucleotide sequence: TGCAGTGCCACCGGGCAGCCAGTTGCCAAAAACATTCAGTACTTC. Protein sequence: CSATGQPVAKNIQYF.